One and the same sample provided the 29 T cell receptor beta chains below, sequenced in a study of T cells in Graves' hyperthyroidism and ophthalmopathy. The investigators amplified TCR beta CDR3 regions from RNA transcripts. The HTBI primer set drove a first-round RT-PCR of the TCR CDR3. TCRdb recomputed calls from the multiplex PCR reads with MiXCR, one row per CDR3 protein. This sample has 540,000 or so distinct CDR3 sequences, with approximately 14% found just once. The source material was blood. The receptors stem from a woman in her twenties or thirties with Graves' hyperthyroidism.

The sample holds many counts of this clonotype. The chain is built from TRBV30 and TRBJ1-5; 7 bases align to TRBD1. Losses at the gene ends were 3 bases for V and 5 bases for J; bases not matched to a gene: 4. Per the germline V gene, CDR1 is GTSNPN and CDR2 is SVGIG (reference sequence). The CDR3 length is 13 residues. The CDR3 loop is CAWSHDRDQPQHF. The CDR3 bases are TGTGCCTGGAGCCACGACAGGGATCAGCCCCAGCATTTT.

Comments on this clonotype: This may be a read error: a much more frequent sequence differs by one nucleotide. CDR3 sequence (DNA): TGTGCCAGCAGCTTGGACGGGCTTCCCTACAATGAGCAGTTCTTC. It translates to CASSLDGLPYNEQFF. The chain has TRBV5-6 and TRBJ2-1; D uncertain. The CDR3 is 15 amino acids. Germline CDR1 SGHDT, CDR2 YYEEEE. The V gene lost 0 bases and the J gene lost 2 bases, with 9 bases spanning the gap.

There are many counts of this clonotype. The rearrangement uses TRBV3-1 and TRBJ2-5, with 7 positions matching TRBD1. Germline lookup yields CDR1 LGHDT and CDR2 YNNKEL (reference sequence). The J segment lost 1 base and the V segment lost 1 base, leaving 6 bases of the junction unmatched. This CDR3 contains 16 residues. CDR3 sequence: CASSQGVGDSQETQYF. The CDR3 DNA is TGTGCCAGCAGCCAAGGGGTGGGGGACAGCCAAGAGACCCAGTACTTC.

In this sample, this clonotype turned up many times. This sequence joins TRBV11-2 and TRBJ1-2, with 7 bases matching TRBD1. V lost 4 bases, J lost 4 bases, and 15 bases stayed unmatched. Germline CDR1 is SGHAT and CDR2 is FQNNGV. CDR3 length: 17 amino acids. The CDR3 loop is CASSYTENRGDRYGYTF. CDR3 DNA sequence: TGTGCCAGCAGCTACACCGAAAACAGGGGCGACCGCTATGGCTACACCTTC.

This clonotype has ten or more counts. This chain connects TRBV7-9 to TRBJ2-2, with 7 bases fitting TRBD1. In germline, CDR1 is SEHNR, CDR2 FQNEAQ (reference sequence). CDR3 length: 18 amino acids. J lost 0 bases, V lost 5 bases, and 12 bases had no gene match. The CDR3 protein is CASSRRRTGDSNTGELFF. DNA for the CDR3: TGTGCCAGCAGCCGCCGACGGACAGGCGACTCGAACACCGGGGAGCTGTTTTTT.

The V call is TRBV15, the J call TRBJ1-5; D is unclear. The CDR3 length is 15 residues. Trimming stripped 0 bases from V and 4 bases from J, with 10 bases between. Germline V gene sequence: CDR1 LNHNV, CDR2 YYDKDF (reference sequence). CDR3 protein: CATSREGIGNQPQHF. The CDR3 DNA reads as TGTGCCACCAGCAGAGAAGGCATTGGTAATCAGCCCCAGCATTTT.

There are many counts of this clonotype. The chain employs TRBV24-1 and TRBJ1-5; D is uncertain. The CDR3 length is 16 residues. V lost 12 bases to trimming and J lost 0 bases, with 20 bases between them. Per the germline V gene, CDR1 is KGHDR and CDR2 is SFDVKD. CDR3 protein: CAVTTGRKYSNQPQHF. CDR3 nucleotide sequence: TGTGCCGTTACTACGGGCAGGAAATATAGCAATCAGCCCCAGCATTTT.

This clonotype was counted at least ten times. This chain connects TRBV2 to TRBJ1-2; the D gene is possibly TRBD1 (6 bases). V lost 5 bases, J lost 8 bases, and 18 bases lay in between. The CDR3 is 14 amino acids. The V gene's germline CDR1 is SNHLY and CDR2 FYNNEI. The CDR3, as DNA: TGTGCCAGCAGTCACAGGGACCAGTTTAGCGGCTACACCTTC. Encoded protein: CASSHRDQFSGYTF.

The CDR3 DNA sequence: TGTGCCATCCTGGACGTAAGCTCTGGAAACACCATATATTTT. Translating it yields CAILDVSSGNTIYF. The rearrangement links TRBV10-3 to TRBJ1-3; D remains ambiguous. The CDR3 extends over 14 amino acids. Germline V gene data show CDR1 as ENHRY and CDR2 as SYGVKD. V was shortened by 8 bases and J by 0 bases, with 11 bases between the two germline ends.

This clonotype was seen many times. The gene calls are TRBV13 and TRBJ1-2; D is unclear. Germline V lookup: CDR1 PRHDT, CDR2 FYEKMQ (reference sequence). Trimming shortened V by 2 bases and J by 6 bases, and 7 bases separated the two germline ends. The CDR3 runs 12 residues. The CDR3 region is CASSLRLDGYTF. In DNA, the CDR3 is TGTGCCAGCAGCTTAAGACTGGATGGCTACACCTTC. Drawing the rest from reference TRBV13 and TRBJ1-2, the complete variable domain is AAGVIQSPRHLIKEKRETATLKCYPIPRHDTVYWYQQGPGQDPQFLISFYEKMQSDKGSIPDRFSAQQFSDYHSELNMSSLELGDSALYFCASSLRLDGYTFGSGTRLTVV.

In its sample, this clonotype was seen many times. This chain links TRBV20-1 with TRBJ2-3; 9 nucleotides align to TRBD2. The CDR3 runs 16 residues. The germline CDR1 and CDR2 sequences are DFQATT and SNEGSKA (reference sequence). V gave up 3 bases and J gave up 3 bases; unmatched junction bases: 10. The DNA of the CDR3 is TGCAGTGCTAGTGGGGCGGGAGGGAGAAAAACAGATACGCAGTATTTT. As protein: CSASGAGGRKTDTQYF.

This clonotype was seen repeatedly, ten times or more. This chain links TRBV4-3 with TRBJ2-1; D uncertain. This CDR3 contains 15 residues. V shed 0 bases and J shed 0 bases, with 6 bases lying between them. CDR1 and CDR2 from the germline V gene are LGHNA and YSLEER. The CDR3 DNA reads as TGCGCCAGCAGCCAAGATTTTAGCTCCTACAATGAGCAGTTCTTC. This sequence encodes CASSQDFSSYNEQFF.

This clonotype showed up just a few times. The chain couples TRBV7-3 to TRBJ2-3; TRBD2 might be the D (6 bases). V lost 2 bases and J lost 4, with 16 bases in between. The CDR3 contains 16 residues. The germline V gene encodes CDR1 SGHTA and CDR2 FQGTGA. CDR3 sequence (DNA): TGTGCCAGCAGCTTAGGCCCCCCGGGAGTTGCAGATACGCAGTATTTT. It yields the protein CASSLGPPGVADTQYF.

There are many counts of this clonotype. The V call is TRBV2, the J call TRBJ1-2, with D unclear. This CDR3 is 15 amino acids long. Germline V gene sequence: CDR1 SNHLY, CDR2 FYNNEI. Trimming took off 6 bases at V and 1 base at J, with 15 bases between the two ends. CDR3 region: CASSARRPLNYGYTF. The CDR3 DNA follows: TGTGCCAGCAGCGCCCGACGGCCCCTTAACTATGGCTACACCTTC.

This chain joins TRBV7-9 and TRBJ2-7, with a weak D call TRBD2 (6 bases). CDR3 length: 14 amino acids. V lost 5 bases and J lost 4, with 15 bases in between. Looked up from germline, CDR1 is SEHNR and CDR2 is FQNEAQ (reference sequence). CDR3 nucleotides: TGTGCCAGCAGCCCTATCAGCGGGTTATACGAGCAGTACTTC. Amino acids: CASSPISGLYEQYF.

This clonotype was seen more than once but under ten times. The V call is TRBV6-6, the J call TRBJ2-5; D not resolved. V lost 1 base to trimming and J lost 5 bases, with 5 bases between them. Germline CDR1 is MNHNY and CDR2 is SVGAGI (reference sequence). This CDR3 is 12 amino acids long. Here the CDR3 DNA reads TGTGCCAGCAGTTACTATTGGGAGACCCAGTACTTC. Translation gives CASSYYWETQYF.

This clonotype was picked up a small number of times. V is TRBV5-4 and J is TRBJ2-3; tentatively, D is TRBD1 (6 bases). This CDR3 has 14 amino acids. The V gene's germline CDR1 is SGHNT and CDR2 YYREEE (reference sequence). Trimming took 2 bases from V and 3 from J, leaving 10 bases between them. CDR3 sequence reads: CASSLFQGTDTQYF. The CDR3, as DNA: TGTGCCAGCAGCTTATTCCAGGGGACAGATACGCAGTATTTT.

This clonotype was detected many times. The chain has TRBV28 and TRBJ2-3, with D possibly matching TRBD1 (5 bases). CDR3 length equals 15 residues. The V gene's germline CDR1 is MDHEN and CDR2 SYDVKM. Trimming left V 6 bases short and J 6 bases short, with 19 bases between. In DNA, the CDR3 is TGTGCCAGCAGCTTGCGGACACCAACGGCGGATACGCAGTATTTT. This codes for CASSLRTPTADTQYF.

This clonotype was seen at least ten times. J is TRBJ2-1 and V is TRBV12-3 or TRBV12-4; 12 nucleotides agree with TRBD2. This CDR3 contains 15 residues. V lost 7 bases, J lost 7 bases, and 8 bases stayed unmatched. CDR3 loop: CASIPLAGGTNEQFF. Written as DNA, the CDR3 is TGTGCCAGCATCCCACTAGCGGGGGGTACGAATGAGCAGTTCTTC.

This clonotype was counted ten times or more. The rearrangement joins TRBV12-3 or TRBV12-4 to TRBJ1-5; D remains ambiguous. Trimming shortened V by 1 base and J by 3 bases, and 10 bases separated the two germline ends. CDR3 length: 15 residues. Here the CDR3 reads CASSLGLLDNQPQHF. The DNA of the CDR3 is TGTGCCAGCAGTTTAGGGTTGCTGGACAATCAGCCCCAGCATTTT.

This clonotype was seen only a few times. This chain connects TRBV20-1 to TRBJ1-4; the D is unclear. The CDR3 contains 13 residues. V was cut by 6 bases and J by 0 bases, with 8 bases left in between. Germline V gene data show CDR1 as DFQATT and CDR2 as SNEGSKA (reference sequence). This CDR3 reads CSARITTNEKLFF. The CDR3 bases are TGCAGTGCCCGGATTACAACTAATGAAAAACTGTTTTTT.

At least ten counts were recorded for this clonotype. The rearrangement joins TRBV20-1 to TRBJ1-1; D possibly corresponds to TRBD1 (5 bases). There are 15 residues in the CDR3. CDR1 and CDR2 from the germline V gene are DFQATT and SNEGSKA (reference sequence). V was cut by 0 bases and J by 4 bases, with 15 bases left in between. The CDR3 reads CSARDRAGLSTEAFF. In nucleotides, the CDR3 is TGCAGTGCTAGAGATCGCGCAGGGCTATCCACTGAAGCTTTCTTT.

This clonotype was detected ten times or more. CDR3 sequence: CSVEGQLGKTQYF. CDR3 bases: TGCAGCGTTGAAGGACAGCTGGGAAAGACCCAGTACTTC. The chain employs TRBV29-1 and TRBJ2-5; D is possibly TRBD1 (5 bases). CDR1 and CDR2 from the germline V gene are SQVTM and ANQGSEA. The V and J ends lost 1 base and 6 bases respectively, with 12 bases between them. The CDR3 consists of 13 residues.

This chain uses TRBV3-1 with TRBJ2-1; 8 bases are shared with TRBD2. The V gene end was trimmed by 0 bases and the J gene end by 8 bases; junction bases not matched to a gene: 21. Germline CDR1 LGHDT, CDR2 YNNKEL (reference sequence). The CDR3 runs to 20 residues. CDR3 protein: CASSQDHSLLAGMPMHEQFF. DNA of the CDR3: TGTGCCAGCAGCCAAGATCATTCGCTTCTAGCGGGTATGCCTATGCATGAGCAGTTCTTC.

The table lists this clonotype with many counts. V gene TRBV12-3 or TRBV12-4 combines with J gene TRBJ2-2; unclear D gene. V lost 6 bases to trimming and J lost 6 bases, with 14 bases between them. The CDR3 is 14 residues long. CDR3 protein: CASSPRSRAGELFF. In nucleotides, the CDR3 is TGTGCCAGCAGCCCCCGCAGTAGGGCCGGGGAGCTGTTTTTT.

A few counts support this clonotype. V and J are TRBV9 and TRBJ2-1; TRBD2 agrees at 10 bases. The CDR3 loop spans 17 amino acids. J was trimmed by 9 bases and V by 4 bases; bases with no gene match: 16. Germline values: CDR1 SGDLS, CDR2 YYNGEE. The CDR3 sequence is CASSSQREGPSLIEQFF. The CDR3 DNA is TGTGCCAGCAGCTCACAGCGGGAGGGCCCGTCTTTGATTGAGCAGTTCTTC.

This clonotype occurred many times. The chain couples TRBV6-5 to TRBJ1-6; TRBD1 aligns across 7 bases. Germline values: CDR1 MNHEY, CDR2 SVGAGI. The V gene end was trimmed by 3 bases and the J gene end by 7 bases; junction bases not matched to a gene: 3. The CDR3 length is 14 residues. The CDR3, as DNA: TGTGCCAGCAGTTATCGACAGGGAAATTCACCCCTCCACTTT. This translates into CASSYRQGNSPLHF.

Only a few counts were recorded for this clonotype. The chain carries TRBV20-1 and TRBJ1-2, with D unclear. Germline-derived CDR1 and CDR2 are DFQATT and SNEGSKA (reference sequence). The CDR3 length is 15 residues. Trimming took off 4 bases at V and 0 bases at J, with 15 bases between the two ends. The CDR3 DNA sequence: TGCAGTGCTACCAACCTGAGGACCCCTAACTATGGCTACACCTTC. It translates to CSATNLRTPNYGYTF.

This clonotype was detected many times. V and J are TRBV20-1 and TRBJ2-7, with 9 bases that match TRBD1. V was clipped by 3 bases and J by 2 bases; unmatched bases: 14. Germline values: CDR1 DFQATT, CDR2 SNEGSKA (reference sequence). The CDR3 consists of 17 residues. CDR3 in amino acids: CSASHYTGGPATYEQYF. The CDR3 DNA reads as TGCAGTGCTAGCCACTACACAGGGGGCCCCGCAACCTACGAGCAGTACTTC.